This T cell receptor (beta chain) was identified during a study of shared clonotypes between healthy human individuals. CD4+ cells yielded CD45RA+ naive and CD45RA-negative memory subsets. Assay used: immunoSEQ multiplex PCR; TCRdb lists only in-frame clones, some missing. The sample carries over a million clones, 96% recorded once. A single count supports this clone. The target antigen is unknown. The CDR3 runs 15 residues. Germline V gives CDR1 SGHAT, CDR2 FQNNGV. V was cut by 2 bases and J by 4 bases, with 14 bases left in between. Regarding the study as a whole: Generally, estimated richness proved larger in naive subsets than it did in memory subsets. The sharing of about 5% of naive CD4 clonotypes was seen across a handful of donors.

The specimen sequenced was naive CD4+ T cells sorted from blood. Subset in this sample: CD45RA+ positively selected. The receptor comes from a man aged 30 to 39 in good health. This chain joins TRBV11-2 and TRBJ2-5; perhaps D is TRBD1 or TRBD2 (5 bases each). The DNA of the CDR3 is TGTGCCAGCAGCTTATTAGGGGCGGAGGTAGAGACCCAGTACTTC. Its protein is CASSLLGAEVETQYF. Full variable domain (missing parts from reference TRBV11-2 and TRBJ2-5): EAGVAQSPRYKIIEKRQSVAFWCNPISGHATLYWYQQILGQGPKLLIQFQNNGVVDDSQLPKDRFSAERLKGVDSTLKIQPAKLEDSAVYLCASSLLGAEVETQYFGPGTRLLVL.